The T cell receptor beta chain under discussion was sequenced for a study of blood T cell repertoires in COVID-19. Libraries were prepared by immunoSEQ multiplex PCR; TCRdb keeps only in-frame clonotypes and omits some of them. The data hold 150,000 to 200,000 clones, with roughly nine tenths observed a single time. The CDR3 has 16 residues. V was shortened by 0 bases and J by 7 bases, with 13 bases between the two germline ends. CDR1 is MNHEY, CDR2 SVGAGI, per germline. This clone was detected a few times. The gene calls are TRBV6-5 and TRBJ1-6; D is unclear. The sequenced sample was peripheral blood. The clonotype originates from a man in his fifties or sixties with active or convalescent COVID-19. The CDR3 bases are TGTGCCAGCAGTTACTCGAGGCAACGGGGAAATTCACCCCTCCACTTT. Translation: CASSYSRQRGNSPLHF.